This T cell receptor (beta chain) appears in the sequencing data of a study of blood T cell repertoires in COVID-19. On the study more broadly: In each case, the material was cDNA or gDNA derived from T cells, B-cell-depleted T cells, or PBMCs.

The data were produced by immunoSEQ multiplex PCR, yet TCRdb's version contains in-frame clones alone and is incomplete. The data show tens of thousands of clones, with approximately 82% seen just once and roughly 48% held by the top ten. The CDR3 totals 16 residues. The clonotype originates from a woman older than 75 with acute or convalescent COVID-19. Input material: peripheral blood. The chain recombines TRBV21-1 with TRBJ1-2; the DNA was not compared with TRBD1, the D call given in the table. TRBV21-1 is flagged as a pseudogene. The CDR3 loop is CASSKTVGTSNYGYTF. Written as DNA, the CDR3 is TGTGCCAGCAGCAAAACAGTGGGCACTTCTAACTATGGCTACACCTTC.